The entry that follows covers one T cell receptor (beta chain) sequence. In the same sample, other DNA sequences code for this CDR3. The entry originates in a study of cytomegalovirus exposure and HLA in healthy donors. In the PCR, 60 Vbeta and 13 Jbeta primers were used. The repertoire was sequenced with immunoSEQ multiplex PCR; TCRdb's copy has only in-frame clones and lacks some. This table holds fewer than 350,000 clones, approximately 90% found once. The trim removed 3 bases at V and 8 bases at J, leaving 5 bases unmatched. CDR1 SGHRS and CDR2 YFSETQ come from the germline V gene. The CDR3 is 14 residues long.

Input material: PBMCs. This clonotype was obtained from a woman between 18 and 29 years old in good health and CMV-seronegative. This chain joins TRBV5-1 and TRBJ1-4; 9 nucleotides align to TRBD1. CDR3 amino acids: CASSSGQGREKLFF. The CDR3 bases are TGCGCCAGCAGCTCGGGACAGGGACGGGAAAAACTGTTTTTT.